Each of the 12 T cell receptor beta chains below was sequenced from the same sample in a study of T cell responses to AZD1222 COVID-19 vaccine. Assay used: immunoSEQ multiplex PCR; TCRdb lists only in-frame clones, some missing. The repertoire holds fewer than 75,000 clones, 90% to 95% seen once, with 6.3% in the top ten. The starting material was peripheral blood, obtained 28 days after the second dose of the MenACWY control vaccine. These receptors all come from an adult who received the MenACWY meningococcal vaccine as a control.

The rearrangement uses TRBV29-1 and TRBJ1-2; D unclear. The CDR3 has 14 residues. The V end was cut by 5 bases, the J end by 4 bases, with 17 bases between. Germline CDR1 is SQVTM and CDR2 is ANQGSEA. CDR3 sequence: CSVFSRGSPYGYTF. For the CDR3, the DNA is TGCAGCGTTTTTTCCCGAGGGTCCCCCTATGGCTACACCTTC.

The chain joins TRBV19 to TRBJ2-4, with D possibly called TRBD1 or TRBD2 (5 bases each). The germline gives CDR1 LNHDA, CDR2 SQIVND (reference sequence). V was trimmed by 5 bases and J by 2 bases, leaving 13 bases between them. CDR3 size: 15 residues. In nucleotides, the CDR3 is TGTGCCAGTAGTCAATTCCGGGACCCCAAAAACATTCAGTACTTC. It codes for CASSQFRDPKNIQYF.

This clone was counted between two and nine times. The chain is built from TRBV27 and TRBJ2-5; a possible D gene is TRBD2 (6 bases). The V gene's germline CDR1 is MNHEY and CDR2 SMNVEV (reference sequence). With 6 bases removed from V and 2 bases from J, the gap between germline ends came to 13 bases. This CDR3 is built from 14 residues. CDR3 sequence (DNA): TGTGCCAGCAGACACGGGCGGGGACAAGAGACCCAGTACTTC. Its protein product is CASRHGRGQETQYF.

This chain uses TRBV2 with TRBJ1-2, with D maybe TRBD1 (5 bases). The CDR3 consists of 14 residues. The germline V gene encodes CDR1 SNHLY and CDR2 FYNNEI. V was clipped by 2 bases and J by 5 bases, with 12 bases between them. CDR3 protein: CASSESGRSYGYTF. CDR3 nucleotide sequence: TGTGCCAGCAGTGAATCGGGACGGTCATATGGCTACACCTTC.

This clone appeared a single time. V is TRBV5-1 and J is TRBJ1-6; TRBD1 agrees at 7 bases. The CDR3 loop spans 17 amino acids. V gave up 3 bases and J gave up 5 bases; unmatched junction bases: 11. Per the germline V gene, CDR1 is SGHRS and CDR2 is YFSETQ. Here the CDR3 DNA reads TGCGCCAGCAGCTGGACACTAATTGGACAGGATAATTCACCCCTCCACTTT. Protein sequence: CASSWTLIGQDNSPLHF.

CDR3 in amino acids: CASSLTSSSTDTQYF. CDR3 in DNA: TGCGCCAGCAGCTTGACATCCTCTAGCACAGATACGCAGTATTTT. V gene TRBV5-1 combines with J gene TRBJ2-3; no reliable D call. The germline CDR1 and CDR2 sequences are SGHRS and YFSETQ. The germline V and J ends were trimmed by 1 base and 0 bases, with 9 bases remaining between them. The CDR3 has 15 residues.

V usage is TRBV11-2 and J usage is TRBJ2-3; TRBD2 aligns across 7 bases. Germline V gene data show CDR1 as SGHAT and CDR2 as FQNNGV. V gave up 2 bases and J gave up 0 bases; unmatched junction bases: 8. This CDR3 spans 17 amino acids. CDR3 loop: CASSLYLAEPSTDTQYF. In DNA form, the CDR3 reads TGTGCCAGCAGCTTATACCTAGCGGAACCTAGCACAGATACGCAGTATTTT.

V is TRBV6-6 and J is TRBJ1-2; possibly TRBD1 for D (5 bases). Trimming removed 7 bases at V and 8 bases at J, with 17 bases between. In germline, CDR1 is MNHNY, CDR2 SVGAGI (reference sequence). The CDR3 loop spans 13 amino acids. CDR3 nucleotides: TGTGCCAGCACCTATGGGCAGGGTAACGGCTACACCTTC. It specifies CASTYGQGNGYTF.

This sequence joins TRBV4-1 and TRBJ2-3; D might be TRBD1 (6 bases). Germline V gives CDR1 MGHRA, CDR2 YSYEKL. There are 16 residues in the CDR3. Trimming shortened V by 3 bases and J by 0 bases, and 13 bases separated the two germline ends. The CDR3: CASSHGTLDSTDTQYF. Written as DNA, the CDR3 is TGCGCCAGCAGCCATGGGACACTCGATAGCACAGATACGCAGTATTTT.

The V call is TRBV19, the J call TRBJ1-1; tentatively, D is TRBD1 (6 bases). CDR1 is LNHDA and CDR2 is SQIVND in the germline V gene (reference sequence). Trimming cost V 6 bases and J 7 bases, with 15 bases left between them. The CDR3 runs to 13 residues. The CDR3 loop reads CASRRGGLDEAFF. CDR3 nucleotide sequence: TGTGCCAGTAGAAGGGGGGGGTTGGATGAAGCTTTCTTT. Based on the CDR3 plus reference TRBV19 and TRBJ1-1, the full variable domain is DGGITQSPKYLFRKEGQNVTLSCEQNLNHDAMYWYRQDPGQGLRLIYYSQIVNDFQKGDIAEGYSVSREKKESFPLTVTSAQKNPTAFYLCASRRGGLDEAFFGQGTRLTVV.

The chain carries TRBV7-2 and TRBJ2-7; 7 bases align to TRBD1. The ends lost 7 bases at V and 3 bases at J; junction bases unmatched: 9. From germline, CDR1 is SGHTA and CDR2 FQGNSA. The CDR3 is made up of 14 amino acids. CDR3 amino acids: CASTYGRTGYEQYF. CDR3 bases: TGTGCCAGCACCTACGGAAGGACAGGCTACGAGCAGTACTTC.

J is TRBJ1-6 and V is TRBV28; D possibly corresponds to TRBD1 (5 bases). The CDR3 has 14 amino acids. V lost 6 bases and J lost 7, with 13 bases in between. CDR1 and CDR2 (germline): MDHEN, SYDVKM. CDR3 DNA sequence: TGTGCCAGCAGATCGGGCTCAGGGAATTCACCCCTCCACTTT. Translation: CASRSGSGNSPLHF.